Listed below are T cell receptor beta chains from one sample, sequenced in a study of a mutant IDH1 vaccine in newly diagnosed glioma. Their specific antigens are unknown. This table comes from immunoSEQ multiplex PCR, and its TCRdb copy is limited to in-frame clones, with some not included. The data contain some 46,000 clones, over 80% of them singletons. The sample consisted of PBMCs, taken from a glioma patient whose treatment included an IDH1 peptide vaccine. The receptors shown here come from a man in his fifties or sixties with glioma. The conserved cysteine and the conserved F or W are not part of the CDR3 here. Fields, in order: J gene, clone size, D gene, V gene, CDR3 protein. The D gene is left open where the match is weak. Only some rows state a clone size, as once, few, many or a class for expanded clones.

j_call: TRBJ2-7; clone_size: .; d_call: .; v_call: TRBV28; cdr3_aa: ASSLQGSNYEQY
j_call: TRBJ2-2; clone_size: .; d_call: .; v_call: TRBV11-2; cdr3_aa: ASSLSNTGELF
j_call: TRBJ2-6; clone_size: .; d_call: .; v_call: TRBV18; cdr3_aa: ASSPGTGGANVLT
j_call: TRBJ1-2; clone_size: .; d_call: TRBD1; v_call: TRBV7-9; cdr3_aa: ASSLRQGSLYGYT
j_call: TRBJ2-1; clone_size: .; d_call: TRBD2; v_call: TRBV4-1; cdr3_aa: ASSQTGGLAWDEQF
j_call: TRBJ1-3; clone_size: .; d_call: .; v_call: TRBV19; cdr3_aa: ASSIPGNTIY
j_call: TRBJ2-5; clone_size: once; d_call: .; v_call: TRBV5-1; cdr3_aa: ASSFHFGETQY
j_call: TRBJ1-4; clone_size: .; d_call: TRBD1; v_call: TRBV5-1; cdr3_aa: ASSPGTGSQKLF
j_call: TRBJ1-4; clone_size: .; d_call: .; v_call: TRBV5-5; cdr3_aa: ASSSTVGRANEKLF
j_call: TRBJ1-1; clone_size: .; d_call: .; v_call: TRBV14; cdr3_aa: ASSFGGGTEAF
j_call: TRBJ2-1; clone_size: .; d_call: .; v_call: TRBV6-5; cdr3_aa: ASSYSMVGTPEQF
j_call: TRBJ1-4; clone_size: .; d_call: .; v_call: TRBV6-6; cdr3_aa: ASSRAGGNEKLF